Shown below are 27 T cell receptor beta chains from a single sample sequenced in a study of response to subunit inactivated influenza vaccine. TCRdb re-derived calls from the RT-PCR reads in MiXCR, one entry per CDR3 protein. The table has hundreds of thousands of distinct CDR3 sequences, 15% to 19% seen once. The sequencing used PBMCs from blood, collected about 13 days after vaccination. The origin of the receptors is a man between 50 and 59 years old who received an inactivated influenza vaccine.

This rearrangement joins TRBV11-2 to TRBJ2-5, with TRBD1 identical over 7 bases. Germline trimming cut 3 bases from V and 5 bases from J; bases unmatched to any gene: 9. Germline CDR1 reads SGHAT; CDR2 reads FQNNGV. There are 15 residues in the CDR3. CDR3 bases: TGTGCCAGCAGCTTTTGGACAGGACCGTTGGAGACCCAGTACTTC. Residues: CASSFWTGPLETQYF.

The chain is built from TRBV20-1 and TRBJ2-1; D assignment may be TRBD1 or TRBD2 (5 bases each). CDR1 and CDR2 (germline): DFQATT, SNEGSKA (reference sequence). V lost 3 bases, J lost 5 bases, and 20 bases lay in between. The CDR3 spans 16 residues. This CDR3 is CSARLPGPLGNNEQFF. The CDR3 DNA sequence: TGCAGTGCTAGGCTACCGGGACCCCTAGGGAACAATGAGCAGTTCTTC.

This clonotype was observed many times. The chain links TRBV29-1 to TRBJ1-1; D call uncertain. Germline assignment: CDR1 SQVTM and CDR2 ANQGSEA. Trimming removed 4 bases at V and 7 bases at J, with 19 bases between. CDR3 length: 14 amino acids. This chain's CDR3 is CSVGKQPLLGEAFF. The CDR3 coding sequence is TGCAGCGTTGGTAAACAGCCCCTTTTGGGTGAAGCTTTCTTT.

This clonotype appeared a few times. The V gene is TRBV5-1, the J gene TRBJ2-3; maybe TRBD2 (6 bases). This CDR3 is built from 17 residues. V lost 0 bases and J 9 bases, leaving 23 bases between the germline ends. Germline CDR1 reads SGHRS; CDR2 reads YFSETQ. CDR3 DNA sequence: TGCGCCAGCAGCTTGGCGGGGACTTCCCCGAGTACGGACACGCAGTATTTT. This translates into CASSLAGTSPSTDTQYF.

Only a few counts were recorded for this clonotype. V usage is TRBV30 and J usage is TRBJ2-2; the D call may be TRBD1 or TRBD2 (5 bases each). Germline assignment: CDR1 GTSNPN and CDR2 SVGIG (reference sequence). Trimming cost V 5 bases and J 1 base, with 14 bases left between them. The CDR3 totals 15 residues. The CDR3 protein is CAWLPGTLNTGELFF. CDR3 DNA sequence: TGTGCCTGGCTCCCTGGGACCCTGAACACCGGGGAGCTGTTTTTT. The full variable domain, its missing parts supplied by reference TRBV30 and TRBJ2-2, is SQTIHQWPATLVQPVGSPLSLECTVEGTSNPNLYWYRQAAGRGLQLLFYSVGIGQISSEVPQNLSASRPQDRQFILSSKKLLLSDSGFYLCAWLPGTLNTGELFFGEGSRLTVL.

This clonotype was seen more than once but under ten times. This chain uses TRBV4-1 with TRBJ2-7; 7 bases match TRBD1. The CDR3 spans 16 residues. Germline CDR1 and CDR2: MGHRA and YSYEKL. Trimming took 0 bases from V and 2 from J; bases not matched to a gene: 7. The CDR3 nucleotides read TGCGCCAGCAGCCAAGATCGACAGGGAAGGGCCTACGAGCAGTACTTC. It encodes CASSQDRQGRAYEQYF.

In this sample, this clonotype turned up a few times. The chain joins TRBV4-2 to TRBJ1-5; 7 bases are shared with TRBD1. Germline CDR1 and CDR2: LGHNA and YNFKEQ. Germline trimming cut 5 bases from V and 5 bases from J; bases unmatched to any gene: 6. The CDR3 has 14 amino acids. CDR3 amino acids: CASSSSRGYQPQHF. In DNA, the CDR3 is TGTGCCAGCAGCTCAAGCAGGGGGTATCAGCCCCAGCATTTT.

This clonotype turned up a few times. One end of the junction is discordant with germline, which a read error may explain. CDR3 nucleotides: TGTGCCAGCAGCGAATTCGGGACGAACGCTGAAGCTTTCTTT. Protein sequence: CASSEFGTNAEAFF. The rearrangement links TRBV7-9 to TRBJ1-1; the D gene is possibly TRBD1 (5 bases). The CDR3 contains 14 residues. From germline, CDR1 is SEHNR and CDR2 FQNEAQ (reference sequence).

The V and J genes are TRBV12-3 or TRBV12-4 and TRBJ1-5; no firm D call. V was clipped by 2 bases and J by 2 bases, with 7 bases between them. The length of the CDR3 is 14 residues. The CDR3 DNA reads as TGTGCCAGCAGTTTACTGACGGGCAATCAGCCCCAGCATTTT. Translating it yields CASSLLTGNQPQHF.

This clonotype was seen a single time. This rearrangement joins TRBV5-4 to TRBJ2-7; D unclear. Germline V gene data show CDR1 as SGHNT and CDR2 as YYREEE (reference sequence). The CDR3 totals 16 residues. V was cut by 1 base and J by 0 bases, with 14 bases left in between. The CDR3 nucleotides read TGTGCCAGCAGCTTGCTGGTCGGCAGCTTCTCCTACGAGCAGTACTTC. It is translated as CASSLLVGSFSYEQYF.

This clonotype appeared a few times. The junction departs from the called germline gene at one end, perhaps through a read error. The chain recombines TRBV7-7 with TRBJ2-5, with TRBD2 identical over 10 bases. This CDR3 region has 14 residues. Germline V gene lookup returns CDR1 SSHAT and CDR2 FNYEAQ (reference sequence). The CDR3 loop reads CASSSLAGERIQYF. The CDR3 nucleotides are TGTGCTAGCAGCTCCCTAGCGGGGGAGAGGATCCAGTACTTC. Full variable domain (missing parts from reference TRBV7-7 and TRBJ2-5): GAGVSQSPRYKVTKRGQDVTLRCDPISSHATLYWYQQALGQGPEFLTYFNYEAQPDKSGLPSDRFSAERPEGSISTLTIQRTEQRDSAMYRCASSSLAGERIQYFGPGTRLLVL.

The chain couples TRBV5-1 to TRBJ2-3, with 14 bases lining up with TRBD2. The CDR3 spans 15 residues. Trimming cost V 4 bases and J 5 bases; bases outside gene matches: 3. CDR1 is SGHRS and CDR2 is YFSETQ in the germline V gene. This CDR3 reads CASSEGLAGVDTQYF. The CDR3 DNA is TGCGCCAGCAGCGAGGGACTAGCGGGGGTAGATACGCAGTATTTT.

This chain links TRBV18 with TRBJ1-6, with a tentative D call TRBD1 (6 bases). This CDR3 is built from 14 residues. Trimming pared 8 bases from V and 7 bases from J, leaving 15 bases between. Per germline, CDR1 KGHSH and CDR2 LQKENI. The CDR3 nucleotides read TGTGCCAGCAATCTAGGACAGTTCAATTCACCCCTCCACTTT. Amino acid sequence: CASNLGQFNSPLHF.

This clonotype was seen repeatedly, ten times or more. The chain carries TRBV12-3 or TRBV12-4 and TRBJ1-1, with 8 bases aligning to TRBD1. The CDR3 length is 14 residues. V gave up 6 bases and J gave up 0 bases; unmatched junction bases: 3. The CDR3 reads CASRWTGMNTEAFF. CDR3 DNA sequence: TGTGCCAGCAGGTGGACAGGGATGAACACTGAAGCTTTCTTT.

This rearrangement joins TRBV5-1 to TRBJ2-3; 9 positions match TRBD1. The CDR3 has 16 amino acids. V was clipped by 4 bases and J by 1 base; unmatched bases: 7. Germline V gives CDR1 SGHRS, CDR2 YFSETQ. CDR3 region: CASSTGQGGGTDTQYF. CDR3 nucleotide sequence: TGCGCCAGCAGCACGGGACAGGGCGGGGGCACAGATACGCAGTATTTT.

This chain links TRBV6-5 with TRBJ2-1; the D is unclear. Germline CDR1 reads MNHEY; CDR2 reads SVGAGI. Trimming stripped 0 bases from V and 0 bases from J, with 3 bases between. The CDR3 runs to 14 residues. CDR3 in amino acids: CASSYSSSYNEQFF. In nucleotides, the CDR3 is TGTGCCAGCAGTTACTCAAGCTCCTACAATGAGCAGTTCTTC.

The chain is built from TRBV7-9 and TRBJ2-7; D gene ambiguous. CDR1 SEHNR and CDR2 FQNEAQ come from the germline V gene (reference sequence). CDR3 length: 12 amino acids. V was shortened by 10 bases and J by 6 bases, with 16 bases between the two germline ends. The CDR3 region has the DNA TGTGCCATCTCATTCGCCAGAACCGAGCAGTACTTC. Translation gives CAISFARTEQYF.

The chain recombines TRBV4-3 with TRBJ1-1; D unclear. The CDR3 sequence is 13 residues long. The germline V gene has CDR1 LGHNA and CDR2 YSLEER. V was pared by 0 bases and J by 2 bases, with 4 bases between. This chain's CDR3 is CASSQDTNTEAFF. In DNA form, the CDR3 reads TGCGCCAGCAGCCAAGACACCAACACTGAAGCTTTCTTT.

This clonotype turned up a few times. This chain connects TRBV6-2 or TRBV6-3 to TRBJ2-2, with a possible D match to TRBD1 (5 bases). CDR3 size: 14 residues. V lost 2 bases to trimming and J lost 4 bases, with 8 bases between them. The germline gives CDR1 MNHEY, CDR2 SVGEGT. The CDR3 spells CASSYRRVTGELFF. Written as DNA, the CDR3 is TGTGCCAGCAGTTACCGCAGGGTCACCGGGGAGCTGTTTTTT.

The chain links TRBV11-2 to TRBJ2-5; 8 bases match TRBD2. Per germline, CDR1 SGHAT and CDR2 FQNNGV. The CDR3 is 15 amino acids. V lost 4 bases and J lost 4; bases outside the gene matches: 8. CDR3: CASSSFGGAGETQYF. The CDR3 DNA reads TGTGCCAGCAGCTCCTTCGGGGGGGCCGGAGAGACCCAGTACTTC.

This clonotype was seen a handful of times. The CDR3 region has the DNA TGTGCCAGCAGTTTAGCGGTCCTCAATGAGCAGTTCTTC. It yields the protein CASSLAVLNEQFF. The chain employs TRBV12-3 or TRBV12-4 and TRBJ2-1; no clear D. V was clipped by 0 bases and J by 6 bases, with 6 bases between them. There are 13 residues in the CDR3.

J is TRBJ1-2 and V is TRBV29-1; no definite D call. This CDR3 comprises 12 residues. V was shortened by 4 bases and J by 4 bases, with 10 bases between the two germline ends. Germline-derived CDR1 and CDR2 are SQVTM and ANQGSEA. The CDR3 DNA is TGCAGCGTTGTTACCGGGAGCTATGGCTACACCTTC. As protein: CSVVTGSYGYTF.

V is TRBV2 and J is TRBJ2-7; 9 bases are a match to TRBD1. The CDR3 is 14 residues long. The germline CDR1 and CDR2 sequences are SNHLY and FYNNEI. The V gene end was trimmed by 8 bases and the J gene end by 5 bases; junction bases not matched to a gene: 10. The CDR3: CASRPGTGQNEQYF. The CDR3 region has the DNA TGTGCCAGCCGACCCGGGACAGGGCAAAACGAGCAGTACTTC. The whole variable domain, remainder taken from reference TRBV2 and TRBJ2-7, is EPEVTQTPSHQVTQMGQEVILRCVPISNHLYFYWYRQILGQKVEFLVSFYNNEISEKSEIFDDQFSVERPDGSNFTLKIRSTKLEDSAMYFCASRPGTGQNEQYFGPGTRLTVT.

In this sample, this clonotype turned up many times. This chain's CDR3 is CASSLGILNTEAFF. The CDR3 bases are TGTGCCAGCAGCCTAGGGATCCTGAACACTGAAGCTTTCTTT. The V and J genes are TRBV7-2 and TRBJ1-1; D ambiguous. This CDR3 has 14 residues. The V end was cut by 5 bases, the J end by 0 bases, with 10 bases between. Germline V lookup: CDR1 SGHTA, CDR2 FQGNSA.

V and J are TRBV6-1 and TRBJ1-1, with 7 positions matching TRBD1. J was trimmed by 5 bases and V by 6 bases; bases with no gene match: 9. CDR3 size: 14 residues. Looked up from germline, CDR1 is MNHNS and CDR2 is SASEGT. The CDR3 DNA sequence: TGTGCCAGCAGCGACAGGGTAATGAGGACTGAAGCTTTCTTT. Its translation is CASSDRVMRTEAFF.

This clonotype has just a few counts. The V and J genes are TRBV27 and TRBJ2-1; 9 bases are a match to TRBD2. The germline V gene has CDR1 MNHEY and CDR2 SMNVEV (reference sequence). There are 16 residues in the CDR3. The V and J ends lost 3 bases and 4 bases, in that order; junction bases with no gene match: 7. The CDR3 DNA is TGTGCCAGCAGTTTCAAGGGCGGGGGGGCTTACAATGAGCAGTTCTTC. Its translation is CASSFKGGGAYNEQFF.

The chain has TRBV10-3 and TRBJ1-3; D is undetermined. Germline CDR1 reads ENHRY; CDR2 reads SYGVKD. Trimming removed 6 bases from V and 4 bases from J, with 13 bases in between. This CDR3 spans 14 amino acids. CDR3: CAISNGPVGNTIYF. CDR3 in DNA: TGTGCCATCAGCAATGGACCGGTCGGAAACACCATATATTTT.